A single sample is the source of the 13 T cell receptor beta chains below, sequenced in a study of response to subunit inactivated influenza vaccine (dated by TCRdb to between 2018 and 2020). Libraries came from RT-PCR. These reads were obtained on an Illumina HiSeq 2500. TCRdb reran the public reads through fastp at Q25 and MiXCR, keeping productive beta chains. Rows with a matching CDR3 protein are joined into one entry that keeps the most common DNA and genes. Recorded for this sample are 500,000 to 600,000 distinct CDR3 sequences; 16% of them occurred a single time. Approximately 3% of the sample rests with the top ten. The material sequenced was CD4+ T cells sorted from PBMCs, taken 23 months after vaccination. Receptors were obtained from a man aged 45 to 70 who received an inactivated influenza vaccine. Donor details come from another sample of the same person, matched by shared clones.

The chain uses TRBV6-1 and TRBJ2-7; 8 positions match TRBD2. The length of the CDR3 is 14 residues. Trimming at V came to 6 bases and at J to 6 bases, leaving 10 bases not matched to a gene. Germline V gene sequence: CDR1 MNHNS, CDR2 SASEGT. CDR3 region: CASSPGTRRGEQYF. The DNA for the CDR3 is TGTGCCAGCAGCCCAGGGACTAGGAGAGGCGAGCAGTACTTC.

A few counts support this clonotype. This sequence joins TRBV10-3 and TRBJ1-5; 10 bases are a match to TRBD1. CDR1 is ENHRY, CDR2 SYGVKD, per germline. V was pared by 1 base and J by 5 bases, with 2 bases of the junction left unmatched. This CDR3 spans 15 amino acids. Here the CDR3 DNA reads TGTGCCATCAGTGAGTTTGGGACAGGGGATCAGCCCCAGCATTTT. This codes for CAISEFGTGDQPQHF.

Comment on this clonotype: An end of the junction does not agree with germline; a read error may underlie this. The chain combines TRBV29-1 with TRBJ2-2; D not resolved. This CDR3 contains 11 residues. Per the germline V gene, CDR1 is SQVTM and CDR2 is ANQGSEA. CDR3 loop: CSVKNAGELFF. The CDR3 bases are TGCAGCGTTAAGAACGCCGGGGAGCTGTTTTTT.

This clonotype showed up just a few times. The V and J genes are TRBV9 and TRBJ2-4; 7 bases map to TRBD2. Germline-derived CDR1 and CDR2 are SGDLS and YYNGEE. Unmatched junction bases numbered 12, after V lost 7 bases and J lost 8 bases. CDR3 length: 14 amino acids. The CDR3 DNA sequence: TGTGCCAGCGCCCGCGGGGAGGGTCTATACATTCAGTACTTC. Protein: CASARGEGLYIQYF.

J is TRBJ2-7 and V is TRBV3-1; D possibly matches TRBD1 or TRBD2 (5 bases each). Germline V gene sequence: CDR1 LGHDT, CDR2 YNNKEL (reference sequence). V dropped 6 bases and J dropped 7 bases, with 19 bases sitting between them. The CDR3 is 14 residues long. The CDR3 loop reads CASSQKGRWGEQYF. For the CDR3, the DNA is TGTGCCAGCAGTCAGAAGGGACGTTGGGGTGAGCAGTACTTC.

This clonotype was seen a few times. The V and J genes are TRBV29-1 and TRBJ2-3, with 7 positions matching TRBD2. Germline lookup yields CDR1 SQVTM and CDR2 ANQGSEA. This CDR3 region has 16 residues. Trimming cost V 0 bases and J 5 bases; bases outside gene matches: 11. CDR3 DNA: TGCAGCGTTGAAGATCCGTGGGCGGGAGTGGAAGATACGCAGTATTTT. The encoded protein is CSVEDPWAGVEDTQYF.

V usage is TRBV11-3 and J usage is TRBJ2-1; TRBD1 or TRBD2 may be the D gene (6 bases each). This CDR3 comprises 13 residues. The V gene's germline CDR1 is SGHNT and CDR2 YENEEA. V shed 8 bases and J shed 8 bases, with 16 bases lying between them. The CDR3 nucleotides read TGTGCCAGCGGGCCTGGAGGGGGATATGAGCAGTTCTTC. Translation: CASGPGGGYEQFF.

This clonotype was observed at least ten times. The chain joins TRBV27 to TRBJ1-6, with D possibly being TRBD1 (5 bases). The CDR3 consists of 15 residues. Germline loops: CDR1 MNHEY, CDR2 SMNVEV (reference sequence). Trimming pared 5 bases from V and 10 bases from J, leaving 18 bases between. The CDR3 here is CASSQTDSLRSPLHF. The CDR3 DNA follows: TGTGCCAGCAGTCAAACCGACAGTCTTAGGTCACCCCTCCACTTT.

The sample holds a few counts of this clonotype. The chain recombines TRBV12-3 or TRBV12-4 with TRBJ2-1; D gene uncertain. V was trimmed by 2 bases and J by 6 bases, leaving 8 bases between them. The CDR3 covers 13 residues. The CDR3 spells CASSLRHRNEQFF. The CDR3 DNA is TGTGCCAGCAGTTTAAGGCATCGCAATGAGCAGTTCTTC.

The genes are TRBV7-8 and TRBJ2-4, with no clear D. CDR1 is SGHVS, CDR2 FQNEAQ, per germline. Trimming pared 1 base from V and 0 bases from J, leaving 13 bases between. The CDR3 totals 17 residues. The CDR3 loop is CASSLVGSPIAKNIQYF. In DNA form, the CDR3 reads TGTGCCAGCAGCTTAGTAGGCAGCCCGATAGCCAAAAACATTCAGTACTTC.

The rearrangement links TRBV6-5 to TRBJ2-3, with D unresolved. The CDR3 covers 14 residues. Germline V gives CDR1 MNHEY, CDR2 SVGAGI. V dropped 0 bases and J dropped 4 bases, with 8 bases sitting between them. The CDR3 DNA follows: TGTGCCAGCAGTTACTCTGGATCGCCAGATACGCAGTATTTT. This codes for CASSYSGSPDTQYF.

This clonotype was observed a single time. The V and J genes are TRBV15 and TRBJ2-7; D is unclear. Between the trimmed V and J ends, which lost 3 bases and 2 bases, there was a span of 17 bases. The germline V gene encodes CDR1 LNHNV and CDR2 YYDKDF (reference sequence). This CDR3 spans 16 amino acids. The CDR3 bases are TGTGCCACCAGCAGGTCGGGTGAAGGCCCAGCCTACGAGCAGTACTTC. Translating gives CATSRSGEGPAYEQYF.

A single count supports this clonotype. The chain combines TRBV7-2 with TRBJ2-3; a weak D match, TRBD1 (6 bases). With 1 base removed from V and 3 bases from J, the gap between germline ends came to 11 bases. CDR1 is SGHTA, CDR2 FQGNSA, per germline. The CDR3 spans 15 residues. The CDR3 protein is CASSLGPRGTDTQYF. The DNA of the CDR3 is TGTGCCAGCAGCTTAGGGCCCAGGGGAACAGATACGCAGTATTTT.